This T cell receptor beta chain comes out of a study of T-cell reconstitution after alpha-beta-depleted transplantation in children (dated by TCRdb to 2015 to 2016). In the study overall: Using TCR repertoire profiling, the study followed T-cell immune reconstitution in a quantitative way in children after TCRalphabeta/CD19-depleted allogeneic hematopoietic cell transplantation.

Libraries were built with PCR. TCRdb shows the sequencer as Illumina HiSeq 2500. To normalize quantification of the TCRbeta repertoire, the TCR libraries were built with molecular barcoding that relied on unique molecular identifiers. TCRdb ran its own pipeline on the public reads, namely fastp trimming at Q25 and MiXCR clone calling, and kept in-frame beta chains. Rows merge per CDR3 protein into single entries with the most common DNA and genes. This sample is represented by about 640,000 distinct CDR3 sequences; around 17% of them were singletons. The top ten clones comprise 0.85% to 1.3% of the sample. There are many counts of this clonotype. Its antigen target is currently unknown. Nothing much larger sits one base from this clone, and base qualities are not available. Relative to germline, V is 6 bases shorter and J is 4 bases shorter, with 12 bases between their ends. The CDR3 runs 14 amino acids, cysteine and phenylalanine included. The DNA shown is the 42-base CDR3, in frame from base 1. In the germline V gene, CDR1 corresponds to ENHRY and CDR2 to SYGVKD.

The TCR was taken from a human donor who donated a stem cell graft to a child with acute myeloid leukemia. The sequenced sample was PBMCs from the stem cell graft donor, obtained from the stem cell graft. The chain is assembled from TRBV10-3 and TRBJ2-2; the D gene identity is not certain. The sequenced DNA: TGTGCCATCAGGTTTAGACCAAGCACCGGGGAGCTGTTTTTT. Its coded protein is CAIRFRPSTGELFF.